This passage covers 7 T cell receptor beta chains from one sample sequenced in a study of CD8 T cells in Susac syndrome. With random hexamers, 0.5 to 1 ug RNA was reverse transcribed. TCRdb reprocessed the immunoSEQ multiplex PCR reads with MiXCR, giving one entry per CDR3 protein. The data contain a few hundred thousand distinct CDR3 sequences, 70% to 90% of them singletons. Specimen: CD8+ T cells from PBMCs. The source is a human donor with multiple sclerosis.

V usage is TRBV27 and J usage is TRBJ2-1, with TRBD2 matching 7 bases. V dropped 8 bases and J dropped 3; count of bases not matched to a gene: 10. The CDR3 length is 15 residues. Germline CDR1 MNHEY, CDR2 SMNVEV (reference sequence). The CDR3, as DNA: TGTGCCAGCCATACCTCTAGCGGCGTCTACAATGAGCAGTTCTTC. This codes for CASHTSSGVYNEQFF.

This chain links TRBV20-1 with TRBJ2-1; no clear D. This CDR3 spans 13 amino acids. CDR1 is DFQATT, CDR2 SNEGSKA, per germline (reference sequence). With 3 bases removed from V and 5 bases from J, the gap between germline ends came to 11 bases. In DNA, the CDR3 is TGCAGTGCTAGTCTCGACGGTGACAATGAGCAGTTCTTC. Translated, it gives CSASLDGDNEQFF.

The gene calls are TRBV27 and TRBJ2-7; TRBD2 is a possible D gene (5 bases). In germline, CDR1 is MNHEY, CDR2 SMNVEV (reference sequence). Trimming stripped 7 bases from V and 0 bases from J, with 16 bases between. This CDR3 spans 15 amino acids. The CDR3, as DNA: TGTGCCAGCACCCCGACTCCGGGGAGCTCCTACGAGCAGTACTTC. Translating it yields CASTPTPGSSYEQYF.

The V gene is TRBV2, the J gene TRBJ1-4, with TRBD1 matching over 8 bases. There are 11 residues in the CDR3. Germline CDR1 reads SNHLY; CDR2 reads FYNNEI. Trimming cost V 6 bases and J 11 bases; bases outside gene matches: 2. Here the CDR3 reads CASRYRGKLFF. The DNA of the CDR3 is TGTGCCAGCAGGTACAGGGGGAAACTGTTTTTT.

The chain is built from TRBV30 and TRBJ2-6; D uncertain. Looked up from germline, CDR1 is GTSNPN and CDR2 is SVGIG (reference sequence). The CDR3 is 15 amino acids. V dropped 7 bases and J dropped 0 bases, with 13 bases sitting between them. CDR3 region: CASWGRVSGANVLTF. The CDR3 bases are TGTGCCTCGTGGGGAAGAGTCTCTGGGGCCAACGTCCTGACTTTC.

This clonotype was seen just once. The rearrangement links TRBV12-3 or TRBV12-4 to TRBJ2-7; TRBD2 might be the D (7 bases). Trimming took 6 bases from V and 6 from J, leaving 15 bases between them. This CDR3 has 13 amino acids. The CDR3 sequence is CASRHVRGAEQYF. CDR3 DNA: TGTGCCAGCAGACATGTACGGGGGGCCGAGCAGTACTTC.

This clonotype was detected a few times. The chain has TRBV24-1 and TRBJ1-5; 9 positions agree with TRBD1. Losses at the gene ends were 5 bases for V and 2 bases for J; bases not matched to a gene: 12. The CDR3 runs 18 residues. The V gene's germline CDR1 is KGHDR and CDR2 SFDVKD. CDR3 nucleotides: TGTGCCACCAGTGGGACAGGGGAGCCCTATAAGGGCAATCAGCCCCAGCATTTT. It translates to CATSGTGEPYKGNQPQHF.